The clone carrying this TCR beta chain has a handful of counts. Its specificity is not known. Each TCR beta cDNA library carried unique molecular identifiers. TCRdb used MiXCR to reprocess the PCR reads, holding one entry per CDR3 protein. The table records hundreds of thousands of distinct CDR3 sequences, about 60% of them present only once. The sample originates from a study of post-analysis software for immune sequencing data. Study results and caveats: In patients, about 5 TRBV segments were more frequent than in controls, with TRBV5-6, TRBV5-1 and TRBV20-1 among them.

This CDR3 contains 11 residues. V lost 9 bases and J lost 3, with 9 bases in between. CDR1 and CDR2 (germline): SNHLY, FYNNEI. Material for sequencing was blood. The gene calls are TRBV2 and TRBJ2-7; D may be TRBD1 (6 bases). The clonotype originates from a girl aged 2 to 10 with multiple sclerosis. This chain's CDR3 is CARDRNYEQYF. In DNA form, the CDR3 reads TGTGCCAGGGACAGAAACTACGAGCAGTACTTC.